This T cell receptor (beta chain) was identified in a study of radiation and T cells in renal cell carcinoma. This sample's time point: blood 2 weeks post-SBRT. Documented treatment: 15 Gy SBRT to primary tumor, nephrectomy 4 weeks later. The V gene end was trimmed by 4 bases and the J gene end by 3 bases; junction bases not matched to a gene: 7. Germline V gene lookup returns CDR1 MRHNA and CDR2 SNTAGT. CDR3 length equals 15 residues. The table came from immunoSEQ multiplex PCR; TCRdb's copy has only in-frame clones and leaves some out. The sample has about 130,000 clones; 81% are singletons. The sequence came from a man aged 50 or older with renal cell carcinoma. The chain employs TRBV6-4 and TRBJ2-7, with 9 positions matching TRBD2. The source material was blood, sampled from a patient whose treatment included radiotherapy and nephrectomy. The CDR3 sequence is CASSAASGGHYEQYF. In DNA, the CDR3 is TGTGCCAGCAGTGCTGCCAGCGGGGGGCACTACGAGCAGTACTTC.